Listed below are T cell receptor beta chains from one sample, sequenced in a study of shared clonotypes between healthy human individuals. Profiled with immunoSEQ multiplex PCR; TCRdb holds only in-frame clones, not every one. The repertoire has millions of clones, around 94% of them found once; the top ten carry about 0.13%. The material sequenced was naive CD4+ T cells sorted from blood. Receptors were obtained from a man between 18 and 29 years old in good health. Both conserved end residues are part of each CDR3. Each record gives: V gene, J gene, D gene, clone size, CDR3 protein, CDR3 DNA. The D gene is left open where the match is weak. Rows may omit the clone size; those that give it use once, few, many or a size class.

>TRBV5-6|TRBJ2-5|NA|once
CASSPGPSPQETQYF
TGTGCCAGCAGCCCAGGACCTTCCCCCCAAGAGACCCAGTACTTC
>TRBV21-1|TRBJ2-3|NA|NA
CASSKRRGHPPDTQYF
TGTGCCAGCAGCAAGCGCCGGGGGCACCCACCAGATACGCAGTATTTT
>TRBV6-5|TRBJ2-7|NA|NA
CASSYSTRDEQYF
TGTGCCAGCAGTTACTCGACGAGGGACGAGCAGTACTTC
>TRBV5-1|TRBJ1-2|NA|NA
CASSLGHPLGGYTF
TGCGCCAGCAGCTTGGGTCACCCCCTCGGGGGCTACACCTTC
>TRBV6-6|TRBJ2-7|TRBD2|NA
CASSHSGGLYEQYF
TGTGCCAGCAGTCATAGCGGGGGCCTTTACGAGCAGTACTTC
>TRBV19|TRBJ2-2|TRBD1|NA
CASSSGQGTGELFF
TGTGCCAGTAGTTCGGGACAGGGGACCGGGGAGCTGTTTTTT
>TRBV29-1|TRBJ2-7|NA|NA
CSVVRGGEQYF
TGCAGCGTTGTCAGGGGGGGCGAGCAGTACTTC
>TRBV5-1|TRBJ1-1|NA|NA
CASSLLRNTEAFF
TGCGCCAGCAGCTTACTAAGGAACACTGAAGCTTTCTTT
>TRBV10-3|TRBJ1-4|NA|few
CAISVRDSGELFF
TGTGCCATCAGTGTCAGGGACTCAGGAGAACTGTTTTTT
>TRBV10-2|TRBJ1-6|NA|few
CASSEGQITPLHF
TGCGCCAGCAGTGAGGGACAGATCACACCCCTCCACTTT
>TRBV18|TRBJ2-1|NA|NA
CASSQVPNEQFF
TGTGCCAGCTCACAGGTCCCAAACGAGCAGTTCTTC
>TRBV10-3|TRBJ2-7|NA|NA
CAISGQTYEQYF
TGTGCCATCTCTGGACAGACCTACGAGCAGTACTTC
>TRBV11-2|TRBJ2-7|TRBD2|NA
CASSPGGSGGTSYEQYF
TGTGCCAGCAGCCCCGGGGGTAGCGGGGGGACCTCCTACGAGCAGTACTTC
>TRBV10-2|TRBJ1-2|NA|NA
CASTEGQLYGYTF
TGCGCCAGCACAGAGGGGCAGCTTTATGGCTACACCTTC
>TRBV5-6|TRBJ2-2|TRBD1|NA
CASSLRQGALVTGELFF
TGTGCCAGCAGCTTGAGGCAGGGGGCGCTGGTCACCGGGGAGCTGTTTTTT
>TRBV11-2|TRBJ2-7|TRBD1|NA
CASSLRPGQTYEQYF
TGTGCCAGCAGCTTGCGTCCGGGACAGACCTACGAGCAGTACTTC
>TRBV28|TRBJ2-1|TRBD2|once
CASSSVGGAYNEQFF
TGTGCCAGCAGTTCGGTCGGGGGGGCTTACAATGAGCAGTTCTTC
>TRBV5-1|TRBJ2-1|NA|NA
CASSLMAGNSYNEQFF
TGCGCCAGCAGCTTGATGGCGGGAAACTCCTACAATGAGCAGTTCTTC
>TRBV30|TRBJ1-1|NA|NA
CAWRGAGNTEAFF
TGTGCCTGGAGAGGCGCGGGAAACACTGAAGCTTTCTTT
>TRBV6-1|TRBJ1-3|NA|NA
CASSETGFGNTIYF
TGTGCCAGCAGTGAGACAGGCTTTGGAAACACCATATATTTT
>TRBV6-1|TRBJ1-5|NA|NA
CASNVGNQPQHF
TGTGCCAGCAATGTGGGAAATCAGCCCCAGCATTTT
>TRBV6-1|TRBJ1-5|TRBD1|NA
CASSEAFGTGAQPQHF
TGTGCCAGCAGTGAAGCGTTTGGGACAGGGGCTCAGCCCCAGCATTTT
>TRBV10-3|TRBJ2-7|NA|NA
CAISEPGTQFSYEQYF
TGTGCCATCAGTGAGCCGGGAACACAGTTTTCCTACGAGCAGTACTTC
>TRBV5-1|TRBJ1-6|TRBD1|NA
CASSLGTPGQGGSPLHF
TGCGCCAGCAGCTTGGGAACGCCCGGACAGGGCGGGTCACCCCTCCACTTT
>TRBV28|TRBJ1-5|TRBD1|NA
CASSLSGTGNNQPQHF
TGTGCCAGCAGTTTATCCGGGACAGGGAATAATCAGCCCCAGCATTTT
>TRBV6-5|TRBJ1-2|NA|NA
CASCFIGDYGYTF
TGTGCCAGCTGCTTTATAGGTGACTATGGCTACACCTTC
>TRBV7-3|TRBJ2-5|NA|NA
CASSLGIGANQETQYF
TGTGCCAGCAGCTTGGGGATAGGAGCGAACCAAGAGACCCAGTACTTC
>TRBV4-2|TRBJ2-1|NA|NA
CASSQAAGVYNEQFF
TGTGCCAGCAGCCAAGCGGCAGGAGTCTACAATGAGCAGTTCTTC
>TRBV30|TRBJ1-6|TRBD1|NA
CAWRQGEYNSPLHF
TGTGCCTGGAGACAGGGGGAATATAATTCACCCCTCCACTTT
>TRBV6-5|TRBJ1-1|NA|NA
CASSYLAAPSTEAFF
TGTGCCAGCAGTTACTTGGCAGCGCCAAGCACTGAAGCTTTCTTT
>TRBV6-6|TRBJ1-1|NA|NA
CASSYPRTSRDPEAFF
TGTGCCAGCAGTTACCCCCGGACGAGCAGGGACCCTGAAGCTTTCTTT
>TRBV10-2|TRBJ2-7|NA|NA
CASSESPWGSSYEQYF
TGCGCCAGCAGTGAGTCCCCGTGGGGAAGTTCCTACGAGCAGTACTTC
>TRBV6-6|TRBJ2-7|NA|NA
CASSFQKTYEQYF
TGTGCCAGCAGTTTCCAAAAGACCTACGAGCAGTACTTC
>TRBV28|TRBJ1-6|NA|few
CASNSGSTPLHF
TGTGCCAGCAACTCCGGCTCAACACCCCTCCACTTT
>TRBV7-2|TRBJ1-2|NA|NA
CASSLGNTGSAYGYTF
TGTGCCAGCAGCTTAGGAAACACAGGGTCAGCCTATGGCTACACCTTC
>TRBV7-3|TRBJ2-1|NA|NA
CASSPGGGGNYNEQFF
TGTGCCAGCAGCCCCGGGGGCGGGGGTAATTACAATGAGCAGTTCTTC
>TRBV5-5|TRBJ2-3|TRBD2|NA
CASSSTAGGPPDTQYF
TGTGCCAGCAGCTCAACAGCGGGAGGGCCCCCAGATACGCAGTATTTT
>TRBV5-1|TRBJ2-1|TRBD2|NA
CASSLGVSGVNEQFF
TGCGCCAGCAGCTTGGGGGTTAGCGGGGTTAATGAGCAGTTCTTC
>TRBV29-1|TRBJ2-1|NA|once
CSVKGVDEQFF
TGCAGCGTGAAGGGGGTGGATGAGCAGTTCTTC
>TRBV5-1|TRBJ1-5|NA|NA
CASSLDNGQPQHF
TGCGCCAGCAGCTTGGACAACGGGCAGCCCCAGCATTTT
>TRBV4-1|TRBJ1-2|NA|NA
CASSQDLAFGYTF
TGCGCCAGCAGCCAAGATTTGGCGTTTGGCTACACCTTC
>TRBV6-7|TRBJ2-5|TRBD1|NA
CASSYSRGAGGKTQYF
TGTGCCAGCAGTTACTCCCGTGGCGCAGGGGGAAAGACCCAGTACTTC
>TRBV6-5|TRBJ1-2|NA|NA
CASSYSANYGYTF
TGTGCCAGCAGTTATTCAGCTAACTATGGCTACACCTTC
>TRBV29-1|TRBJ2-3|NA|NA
CSVGFSTDTQYF
TGCAGCGTAGGCTTTAGCACAGATACGCAGTATTTT
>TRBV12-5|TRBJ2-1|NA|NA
CASGLVLGTTRHNEQFF
TGTGCTAGTGGTTTGGTACTGGGGACAACACGTCACAATGAGCAGTTCTTC
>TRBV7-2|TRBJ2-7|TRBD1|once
CASSPRTGSYEQYF
TGTGCCAGCAGCCCGAGGACAGGGTCCTACGAGCAGTACTTC
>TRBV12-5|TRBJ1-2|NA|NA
CASGLVLGQFYGYTF
TGTGCTAGTGGTTTGGTACTTGGACAGTTTTATGGCTACACCTTC
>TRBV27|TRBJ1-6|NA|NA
CASSYTEGRSPLHF
TGTGCCAGCAGTTATACGGAGGGCCGTTCACCCCTCCACTTT
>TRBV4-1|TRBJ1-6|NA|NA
CASSLEGWNSPLHF
TGCGCCAGCAGCCTCGAGGGTTGGAATTCACCCCTCCACTTT
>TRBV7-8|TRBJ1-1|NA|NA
CASSLGLGSVNTEAFF
TGTGCCAGCAGCTTAGGATTAGGCAGCGTTAACACTGAAGCTTTCTTT
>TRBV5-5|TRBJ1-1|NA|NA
CASSLDPGGGTEAFF
TGTGCCAGCAGCTTGGATCCGGGGGGCGGCACTGAAGCTTTCTTT
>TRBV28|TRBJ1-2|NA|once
CASSSPGGANGYTF
TGTGCCAGCAGTTCCCCGGGGGGGGCAAATGGCTACACCTTC
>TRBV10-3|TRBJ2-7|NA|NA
CAISEGQSREQYF
TGTGCCATCAGTGAGGGGCAGTCCCGCGAGCAGTACTTC
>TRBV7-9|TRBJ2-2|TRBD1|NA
CASSFYTGGPGELFF
TGTGCCAGCAGCTTCTACACAGGGGGTCCCGGGGAGCTGTTTTTT
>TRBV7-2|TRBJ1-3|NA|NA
CASSLGAGNTIYF
TGTGCCAGCAGCTTGGGGGCTGGAAACACCATATATTTT
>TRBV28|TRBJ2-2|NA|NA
CASSLGGPGTWNTGELFF
TGTGCCAGCAGTTTGGGGGGTCCCGGGACGTGGAACACCGGGGAGCTGTTTTTT
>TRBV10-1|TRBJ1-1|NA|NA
CASSELENTEAFF
TGCGCCAGCAGTGAGCTGGAGAACACTGAAGCTTTCTTT